This record looks at one TCR beta chain sequence and its context. The antigen remains undetermined. V lost 4 bases to trimming and J lost 16 bases, with 20 bases between them. CDR1 is SNHLY and CDR2 is FYNNEI in the germline V gene. This CDR3 spans 13 amino acids. The entry originates in a study of cytomegalovirus exposure and HLA in healthy donors. Participants comprised healthy donors of bone marrow. Use of 60 Vbeta and 13 Jbeta primers characterized the PCR. TCRdb's table, derived via immunoSEQ multiplex PCR, lists solely in-frame clones and lacks some. This sample has fewer than 130,000 clones; 70% to 80% occur once, and the top ten carry 2.6%. The study's findings and limits: HLA alleles were associated with 15,000 to 20,000 TCR beta sequences in a later analysis at 0.05 false discovery rate. No immune exposure information besides CMV serostatus was available.

This chain uses TRBV2 with TRBJ2-4, with D maybe TRBD2 (6 bases). Material: PBMCs. This sequence originates from a man in his fifties or sixties in good health and CMV-seropositive. In DNA, the CDR3 is TGTGCCAGCAGTGGATCGGGACTCACTATTTTATACTTC. Protein sequence: CASSGSGLTILYF.